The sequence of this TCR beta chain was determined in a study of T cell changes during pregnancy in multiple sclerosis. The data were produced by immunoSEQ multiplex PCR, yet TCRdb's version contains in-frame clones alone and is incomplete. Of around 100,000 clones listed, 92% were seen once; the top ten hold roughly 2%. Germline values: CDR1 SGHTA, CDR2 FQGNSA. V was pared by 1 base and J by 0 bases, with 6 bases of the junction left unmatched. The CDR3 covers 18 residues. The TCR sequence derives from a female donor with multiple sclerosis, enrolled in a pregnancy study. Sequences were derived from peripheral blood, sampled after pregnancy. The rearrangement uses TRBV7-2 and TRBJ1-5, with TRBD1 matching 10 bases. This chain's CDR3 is CASSLGTGGRYSNQPQHF. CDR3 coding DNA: TGTGCCAGCAGCTTAGGGACAGGGGGGAGATATAGCAATCAGCCCCAGCATTTT.